One sample yielded the 11 T cell receptor beta chains listed below, sequenced in a study of blood T cell repertoires in COVID-19 (dated by TCRdb to about 2020). Receptor libraries were prepared by the immunoSEQ multiplex PCR assay. This is the immuneACCESS table as TCRdb keeps it, with only in-frame sequences that have V and J called. A part of the clones is gone; compared with another copy, unresolved V genes explain less than half, and the rest is unexplained. Across this sample there are 80,000 or so clones, with 70% to 90% seen only once. The top ten clones comprise about 20% of the sample. The sample was peripheral blood. The receptor source for this set is a woman aged 55-69 years with acute or convalescent COVID-19.

The V call is TRBV18, the J call TRBJ1-1, with D tentatively TRBD1 (6 bases). Trimming cost V 1 base and J 0 bases, with 18 bases left between them. CDR3 length: 18 residues. Per germline, CDR1 KGHSH and CDR2 LQKENI. The CDR3 DNA is TGTGCCAGCTCACCACAAACAGGGCGGCAGAGTATGAACACTGAAGCTTTCTTT. Its protein is CASSPQTGRQSMNTEAFF.

V usage is TRBV5-4 and J usage is TRBJ1-2; D uncertain. V lost 4 bases and J lost 0, with 16 bases in between. The germline V gene has CDR1 SGHNT and CDR2 YYREEE (reference sequence). The CDR3 is 16 residues long. CDR3 coding DNA: TGTGCCAGCAGCCCACAGACGACCTCCCCTAACTATGGCTACACCTTC. Translation: CASSPQTTSPNYGYTF.

V is TRBV9 and J is TRBJ1-1, with D maybe TRBD1 (5 bases). Per the germline V gene, CDR1 is SGDLS and CDR2 is YYNGEE. The CDR3 covers 15 residues. V was cut by 0 bases and J by 6 bases, with 15 bases left in between. This chain's CDR3 is CASSVVGGLNPEAFF. For the CDR3, the DNA is TGTGCCAGCAGCGTAGTGGGGGGTTTAAACCCTGAAGCTTTCTTT.

This chain links TRBV4-1 with TRBJ2-7; a possible D gene is TRBD1 (6 bases). The CDR3 loop spans 15 amino acids. V gave up 2 bases and J gave up 3 bases, with 14 bases separating them. Germline V gene sequence: CDR1 MGHRA, CDR2 YSYEKL. CDR3 bases: TGCGCCAGCAGCCAAAAGGACAGCCATAACTACGAGCAGTACTTC. This codes for CASSQKDSHNYEQYF.

This clone occurred a few times. The rearrangement links TRBV6-5 to TRBJ2-7, with 13 nucleotides matching TRBD2. Germline V CDR1 and CDR2: MNHEY, SVGAGI. The CDR3 sequence is 16 residues long. Trimming at V came to 4 bases and at J to 7 bases, leaving 10 bases not matched to a gene. The CDR3 sequence is CASSSRTSGGLGEQYF. CDR3 coding DNA: TGTGCCAGCAGTTCTCGGACTAGCGGGGGCCTAGGGGAGCAGTACTTC.

The chain links TRBV11-3 to TRBJ1-1; D is possibly TRBD1 (5 bases). The V gene's germline CDR1 is SGHNT and CDR2 YENEEA. This CDR3 region has 13 residues. V gave up 4 bases and J gave up 4 bases, with 10 bases separating them. The CDR3 spells CASSSDSFTEAFF. CDR3 nucleotides: TGTGCCAGCAGCTCCGACAGTTTCACTGAAGCTTTCTTT.

In its sample, this clone was seen a few times. The CDR3 coding sequence is TGTGCCAGCACCGTTACAGGGGGCGAGATCAATCAGCCCCAGCATTTT. This codes for CASTVTGGEINQPQHF. The chain has TRBV21-1 and TRBJ1-5; the table calls TRBD1, which could not be checked here. TRBV21-1 corresponds to a pseudogene. The CDR3 totals 16 residues.

This clone has a handful of counts. The chain joins TRBV24-1 to TRBJ2-5; 9 bases agree with TRBD1. The CDR3 is made up of 16 amino acids. CDR1 KGHDR and CDR2 SFDVKD come from the germline V gene. J gave up 1 base and V 3 bases, and 5 bases lay outside the gene matches. The CDR3 DNA follows: TGTGCCACCAGTGATGCCGGGACAGGGTTCCAAGAGACCCAGTACTTC. Amino acids: CATSDAGTGFQETQYF.

The chain has TRBV10-2 and TRBJ1-4; 7 nucleotides agree with TRBD1. The J segment lost 6 bases and the V segment lost 2 bases, leaving 9 bases of the junction unmatched. CDR1 is WSHSY and CDR2 is SAAADI in the germline V gene. The CDR3 consists of 16 residues. CDR3 bases: TGCGCCAGCAGTGAGGGGTTCTGGCAGGGGGATGAAAAACTGTTTTTT. It specifies CASSEGFWQGDEKLFF.

The chain uses TRBV5-5 and TRBJ2-1; the D gene is possibly TRBD1 (7 bases). In germline, CDR1 is SGHKS, CDR2 YYEKEE (reference sequence). The CDR3 runs to 13 residues. Deletions cut 0 bases from V and 10 bases from J, with 11 bases between. The chain's CDR3 is CASSLGQGGEQFF. CDR3 coding DNA: TGTGCCAGCAGCTTGGGGCAGGGGGGCGAGCAGTTCTTC.

The J gene is TRBJ2-5, the V gene TRBV11-2; no clear D gene. The CDR3 has 13 residues. CDR1 SGHAT and CDR2 FQNNGV come from the germline V gene. Trimming took off 5 bases at V and 0 bases at J, with 7 bases between the two ends. The CDR3 spells CASSPGHQETQYF. Written as DNA, the CDR3 is TGTGCCAGCAGCCCAGGTCACCAAGAGACCCAGTACTTC.